Following are 21 T cell receptor beta chains from one sample sequenced in a study of human T cells and chemical hapten exposure. TCRdb processed the RACE reads anew with MiXCR; each CDR3 protein has one entry. The profile shows 150,000 to 200,000 distinct CDR3 sequences, under 35% of them singletons. Time point specified: pre-sensitization, week 0. Treatment of the sample: therapeutic diphenylcyclopropenone sensitization with weekly scalp DPC. The sample was whole blood, taken in connection with sensitization to the hapten diphenylcyclopropenone (DPC). These receptors were collected from a woman in her thirties with alopecia areata. Some clones in this sample may be carry-over from other donors' samples.

V is TRBV28 and J is TRBJ1-2; D possibly corresponds to TRBD1 (6 bases). There are 16 residues in the CDR3. Germline-derived CDR1 and CDR2 are MDHEN and SYDVKM. Trimming cost V 5 bases and J 7 bases, with 23 bases left between them. In DNA, the CDR3 is TGTGCCAGCAGTACACTAATCACCGCGGGGGCCGGTGGCTACACCTTC. Protein: CASSTLITAGAGGYTF.

There are a few counts of this clonotype. The chain combines TRBV18 with TRBJ2-5; D uncertain. This CDR3 spans 13 amino acids. Germline CDR1 KGHSH, CDR2 LQKENI. V was shortened by 6 bases and J by 2 bases, with 10 bases between the two germline ends. The CDR3 sequence: CASSIGSQETQYF. The CDR3 DNA follows: TGTGCCAGCTCGATAGGGTCACAAGAGACCCAGTACTTC. Supplemented by reference TRBV18 and TRBJ2-5, the full variable domain reads NAGVMQNPRHLVRRRGQEARLRCSPMKGHSHVYWYRQLPEEGLKFMVYLQKENIIDESGMPKERFSAEFPKEGPSILRIQQVVRGDSAAYFCASSIGSQETQYFGPGTRLLVL.

This clonotype was detected a few times. The chain employs TRBV4-3 and TRBJ2-7; D call uncertain. Germline CDR1 LGHNA, CDR2 YSLEER. The CDR3 contains 16 residues. Trimming removed 0 bases from V and 10 bases from J, with 22 bases in between. The CDR3 DNA is TGCGCCAGCAGCCAAGATATTTTGGCGCAGATGACACAACAGTACTTC. Its translation: CASSQDILAQMTQQYF.

The rearrangement links TRBV10-3 to TRBJ1-5, with D perhaps TRBD1 (5 bases). CDR1 and CDR2 (germline): ENHRY, SYGVKD. Trimming pared 8 bases from V and 0 bases from J, leaving 11 bases between. This CDR3 region has 14 residues. The CDR3 region has the DNA TGTGCCATCTCCGGGGGTAATAGCAATCAGCCCCAGCATTTT. Amino acids: CAISGGNSNQPQHF.

This clonotype was seen only a few times. The chain combines TRBV3-1 with TRBJ1-6; D is uncertain. The CDR3 is 16 amino acids. CDR1 LGHDT and CDR2 YNNKEL come from the germline V gene (reference sequence). Trimming removed 4 bases at V and 10 bases at J, with 20 bases between. The CDR3 loop reads CASSLSRQLHTSPLHF. The DNA of the CDR3 is TGTGCCAGCAGCCTAAGCCGACAACTGCACACGTCACCCCTCCACTTT. Full variable domain (outside the CDR3, taken from reference TRBV3-1 and TRBJ1-6): DTAVSQTPKYLVTQMGNDKSIKCEQNLGHDTMYWYKQDSKKFLKIMFSYNNKELIINETVPNRFSPKSPDKAHLNLHINSLELGDSAVYFCASSLSRQLHTSPLHFGNGTRLTVT.

V is TRBV29-1 and J is TRBJ1-3; a possible D gene is TRBD1 (6 bases). The germline V gene encodes CDR1 SQVTM and CDR2 ANQGSEA. CDR3 size: 13 residues. Trimming shortened V by 2 bases and J by 4 bases, and 9 bases separated the two germline ends. CDR3 nucleotides: TGCAGCGTTGAATTGGGGACAGGAAACACCATATATTTT. It specifies CSVELGTGNTIYF.

The chain is built from TRBV29-1 and TRBJ2-1; TRBD2 aligns across 9 bases. Per germline, CDR1 SQVTM and CDR2 ANQGSEA. J was trimmed by 9 bases and V by 2 bases; bases with no gene match: 11. This CDR3 has 15 amino acids. The CDR3 reads CSVEIPSGRSSEQFF. The CDR3 bases are TGCAGCGTTGAAATTCCCAGCGGGAGGTCGAGTGAGCAGTTCTTC.

The chain couples TRBV6-2 or TRBV6-3 to TRBJ2-2; 8 nucleotides line up with TRBD2. The CDR3 consists of 13 residues. In germline, CDR1 is MNHEY, CDR2 SVGEGT. Trimming removed 6 bases from V and 4 bases from J; junction bases left unmatched: 1. The CDR3 is CASRGTSTGELFF. In DNA form, the CDR3 reads TGTGCCAGCAGGGGGACTAGCACCGGGGAGCTGTTTTTT.

Here the CDR3 reads CASSLSGTGRLSDTF. CDR3 DNA sequence: TGTGCCAGCAGTTTATCCGGGACAGGGCGTCTTTCCGACACCTTC. The genes are TRBV28 and TRBJ1-2; 9 bases fit TRBD1. This CDR3 contains 15 residues. Trimming cost V 1 base and J 12 bases; bases outside gene matches: 12. Germline-derived CDR1 and CDR2 are MDHEN and SYDVKM.

This clonotype has only a few counts. The chain recombines TRBV18 with TRBJ1-6, with 10 bases lining up with TRBD1. Germline V gives CDR1 KGHSH, CDR2 LQKENI. The CDR3 runs to 16 residues. Trimming removed 5 bases from V and 3 bases from J; junction bases left unmatched: 4. CDR3 sequence reads: CASSIRTGGYNSPLHF. CDR3 bases: TGTGCCAGCTCAATACGGACAGGGGGCTATAATTCACCCCTCCACTTT.

This clonotype turned up a few times. The rearrangement joins TRBV6-2 or TRBV6-3 to TRBJ2-1, with 10 nucleotides matching TRBD2. Germline CDR1 reads MNHEY; CDR2 reads SVGEGT. The CDR3 runs 16 residues. V was clipped by 4 bases and J by 8 bases; unmatched bases: 11. CDR3 sequence (DNA): TGTGCCAGCAGTTCAGGGACTAGCGCGTCGAACGATGAGCAGTTCTTC. Its protein is CASSSGTSASNDEQFF.

V is TRBV2 and J is TRBJ1-1; a possible D gene is TRBD1 (5 bases). There are 12 residues in the CDR3. Germline V lookup: CDR1 SNHLY, CDR2 FYNNEI. The V gene lost 7 bases and the J gene lost 6 bases, with 12 bases spanning the gap. CDR3 protein: CASTFQGPEAFF. CDR3 DNA sequence: TGTGCCAGCACTTTCCAGGGACCTGAAGCTTTCTTT.

This rearrangement joins TRBV6-6 to TRBJ2-7, with D maybe TRBD2 (5 bases). Trimming took 7 bases from V and 4 from J, leaving 20 bases between them. The CDR3 spans 15 residues. CDR1 MNHNY and CDR2 SVGAGI come from the germline V gene (reference sequence). The DNA of the CDR3 is TGTGCCAGCACCTCCCCGGACTCGGACGGATACGAGCAGTACTTC. It encodes CASTSPDSDGYEQYF.

This chain uses TRBV5-1 with TRBJ2-1; TRBD2 agrees at 12 bases. The germline V gene encodes CDR1 SGHRS and CDR2 YFSETQ. CDR3 length: 14 residues. V lost 5 bases to trimming and J lost 6 bases; unmatched junction nucleotides: 3. CDR3 bases: TGCGCCAGCAGTTTGACTAGCGGGAGCAATGAGCAGTTCTTC. It yields the protein CASSLTSGSNEQFF.

V and J are TRBV7-8 and TRBJ1-1, with 8 bases matching TRBD1. Germline trimming cut 5 bases from V and 6 bases from J; bases unmatched to any gene: 8. Per the germline V gene, CDR1 is SGHVS and CDR2 is FQNEAQ. The CDR3 is 14 amino acids. As DNA, the CDR3 is TGTGCCAGCAGCGTGGACAGGGACTTCGCTGAAGCTTTCTTT. This codes for CASSVDRDFAEAFF.

The chain links TRBV14 to TRBJ2-5, with TRBD2 identical over 8 bases. CDR1 is SGHDN and CDR2 is FVKESK in the germline V gene. This CDR3 contains 16 residues. The V gene end was trimmed by 4 bases and the J gene end by 1 base; junction bases not matched to a gene: 8. The CDR3 reads CASSPWEAGAQETQYF. The CDR3, as DNA: TGTGCCAGCAGCCCATGGGAAGCGGGGGCCCAAGAGACCCAGTACTTC.

The chain couples TRBV9 to TRBJ2-1; D remains unclear. V lost 4 bases, J lost 0 bases, and 8 bases lay in between. The CDR3 totals 14 residues. Germline-derived CDR1 and CDR2 are SGDLS and YYNGEE. CDR3 region: CASSQGTSYNEQFF. The DNA of the CDR3 is TGTGCCAGCAGCCAAGGAACCTCCTACAATGAGCAGTTCTTC.

This clonotype occurred once. The chain has TRBV10-2 and TRBJ2-2; TRBD2 matches at 8 bases. CDR1 WSHSY and CDR2 SAAADI come from the germline V gene. This CDR3 has 14 amino acids. V dropped 7 bases and J dropped 1; count of bases not matched to a gene: 2. CDR3 sequence: CASNAGGNTGELFF. The CDR3 DNA reads as TGCGCCAGCAACGCGGGAGGGAACACCGGGGAGCTGTTTTTT.

This chain links TRBV29-1 with TRBJ2-3; TRBD2 matches 16 bases. CDR1 and CDR2 (germline): SQVTM, ANQGSEA. J lost 4 bases, V lost 4 bases, and 5 bases had no gene match. The CDR3 totals 16 residues. CDR3 in DNA: TGCAGCGTTGGGAAGGGACTAGCGGGGGGGCCAGATACGCAGTATTTT. Protein product: CSVGKGLAGGPDTQYF.

This clonotype appeared a few times. The chain joins TRBV20-1 to TRBJ1-4, with D perhaps matching TRBD1 (6 bases). Germline V lookup: CDR1 DFQATT, CDR2 SNEGSKA (reference sequence). Between the trimmed V and J ends, which lost 2 bases and 3 bases, there was a span of 7 bases. The CDR3 consists of 13 residues. Here the CDR3 reads CSARWTANEKLFF. The CDR3 DNA follows: TGCAGTGCTAGATGGACAGCTAATGAAAAACTGTTTTTT.

This clonotype was seen more than once but under ten times. The rearrangement links TRBV2 to TRBJ2-2; a possible D gene is TRBD2 (5 bases). V dropped 6 bases and J dropped 5 bases, with 19 bases sitting between them. The CDR3 runs 16 residues. Germline CDR1 reads SNHLY; CDR2 reads FYNNEI. The CDR3 nucleotides read TGTGCCAGCAGCCGAGCTGGGAGTACGGCAACCGGGGAGCTGTTTTTT. Translated: CASSRAGSTATGELFF.